The 21 T cell receptor beta chains below all came from one sample that was sequenced in a study of T cells after yellow fever vaccination (dated by TCRdb to between 2018 and 2021). The treatment or condition tag for this specimen amounts to: live attenuated yellow fever vaccine strain. Libraries were built with 5' RACE. The instrument given in TCRdb is Illumina NovaSeq 6000. TCRdb reanalyzed the raw reads on its own, using fastp at Q25 for trimming and MiXCR for clone calling, and kept in-frame beta chains. For every CDR3 protein sequence, its rows merge into one entry that carries the most common genes and DNA. This sample comprises some 300,000 distinct CDR3 sequences, 9.5% to 12% of them detected only once. Of the sample, less than 3.5% is held by the ten largest clones. The source material was CD4+ T cells sorted from PBMCs, sampled 45 days after the yellow fever booster vaccination. These receptors were obtained from a young man who received the YFV17D yellow fever vaccine.

J is TRBJ2-2 and V is TRBV20-1, with TRBD1 as a possible D gene (5 bases). Trimming pared 3 bases from V and 0 bases from J, leaving 8 bases between. The CDR3 consists of 14 residues. Germline CDR1 and CDR2: DFQATT and SNEGSKA (reference sequence). The CDR3 nucleotides are TGCAGTGCTAGTTCCAGGGCGAACACCGGGGAGCTGTTTTTT. Translating it yields CSASSRANTGELFF.

The V and J genes are TRBV27 and TRBJ1-4; D gene ambiguous. The germline CDR1 and CDR2 sequences are MNHEY and SMNVEV (reference sequence). The germline V and J ends were trimmed by 5 bases and 8 bases, with 18 bases remaining between them. The CDR3 extends over 15 amino acids. CDR3 protein: CASSVELTTGEKLFF. CDR3 DNA: TGTGCCAGCAGTGTTGAGTTGACTACGGGGGAAAAACTGTTTTTT.

This clonotype was found a few times. The chain joins TRBV7-9 to TRBJ2-1, with a possible D match to TRBD1 (7 bases). This CDR3 region has 15 residues. V shed 1 base and J shed 4 bases, with 11 bases lying between them. The germline V gene encodes CDR1 SEHNR and CDR2 FQNEAQ (reference sequence). The CDR3 loop reads CASSLVQGGYNEQFF. DNA for the CDR3: TGTGCCAGCAGCTTAGTTCAGGGGGGTTACAATGAGCAGTTCTTC.

V gene TRBV18 combines with J gene TRBJ1-1; unclear D gene. This CDR3 is 12 amino acids long. Trimming cost V 6 bases and J 4 bases, with 9 bases left between them. Germline-derived CDR1 and CDR2 are KGHSH and LQKENI. The CDR3 DNA sequence: TGTGCCAGCTCGGAGGGAGCCACTGAAGCTTTCTTT. This translates into CASSEGATEAFF.

J is TRBJ2-1 and V is TRBV7-8, with TRBD2 matching 10 bases. Losses at the gene ends were 8 bases for V and 8 bases for J; bases not matched to a gene: 9. Germline V CDR1 and CDR2: SGHVS, FQNEAQ. The CDR3 has 14 residues. For the CDR3, the DNA is TGTGCCAGCCGTACTAGCGGGGTGGGAGATGAGCAGTTCTTC. It encodes CASRTSGVGDEQFF.

This chain uses TRBV12-3 or TRBV12-4 with TRBJ1-2; TRBD1 might be the D (5 bases). The CDR3 length is 13 residues. The V end lost 1 base, the J end lost 9 bases, and 12 bases lay between the germline ends. The CDR3: CASSLGGSWRYTF. The CDR3 DNA is TGTGCCAGCAGTTTAGGGGGCTCCTGGCGCTACACCTTC.

CDR3 nucleotides: TGTGCCATCGGACGACAGGGACATGAAAAACTGTTTTTT. It codes for CAIGRQGHEKLFF. The chain combines TRBV10-3 with TRBJ1-4, with 7 bases that match TRBD1. CDR3 size: 13 residues. J was trimmed by 6 bases and V by 8 bases; bases with no gene match: 6. Germline V gives CDR1 ENHRY, CDR2 SYGVKD.

This clonotype was seen a handful of times. The gene calls are TRBV11-3 and TRBJ2-3; 10 nucleotides line up with TRBD2. V shed 10 bases and J 3 bases; nucleotides not matched to a gene: 10. CDR1 is SGHNT and CDR2 is YENEEA in the germline V gene. The CDR3 contains 15 residues. Written as DNA, the CDR3 is TGTGCCAACCGACTTAGCGGGGGGAAAACAGATACGCAGTATTTT. As protein: CANRLSGGKTDTQYF.

The rearrangement links TRBV20-1 to TRBJ2-1; D not certain. Germline loops: CDR1 DFQATT, CDR2 SNEGSKA (reference sequence). V lost 3 bases to trimming and J lost 7 bases, with 13 bases between them. CDR3 length equals 13 residues. The CDR3 loop reads CSARRITRNEQFF. The CDR3 coding sequence is TGCAGTGCTAGGAGAATCACTCGAAATGAGCAGTTCTTC.

This clonotype appeared many times. The chain combines TRBV5-1 with TRBJ1-1; 7 nucleotides agree with TRBD1. The CDR3 has 14 amino acids. The germline V gene has CDR1 SGHRS and CDR2 YFSETQ. V shed 5 bases, J shed 4 bases, and the junction held 8 bases outside the gene matches. The CDR3 nucleotides are TGCGCCAGCAGGGATTTCAACAGGGGCACTGAAGCTTTCTTT. Its translation: CASRDFNRGTEAFF.

This clonotype came up a few times. J is TRBJ1-5 and V is TRBV7-8; D not resolved. V was cut by 5 bases and J by 3 bases, with 11 bases left in between. The CDR3 extends over 14 amino acids. Germline values: CDR1 SGHVS, CDR2 FQNEAQ. CDR3 region: CASSTGPINQPQHF. The CDR3, as DNA: TGTGCCAGCAGCACCGGACCGATCAATCAGCCCCAGCATTTT.

This chain joins TRBV7-3 and TRBJ2-1; D may be TRBD2 (5 bases). V was pared by 2 bases and J by 10 bases, with 12 bases between. Germline V lookup: CDR1 SGHTA, CDR2 FQGTGA. The CDR3 sequence is 13 residues long. The DNA of the CDR3 is TGTGCCAGCAGCTTACGGGGTTCGGGAGAGCAGTTCTTC. Protein sequence: CASSLRGSGEQFF.

This clonotype appeared a few times. The chain joins TRBV7-2 to TRBJ2-7; tentatively, D is TRBD2 (5 bases). Germline loops: CDR1 SGHTA, CDR2 FQGNSA. The CDR3 loop spans 16 amino acids. V lost 4 bases and J lost 0, with 16 bases in between. Here the CDR3 DNA reads TGTGCCAGCAGCTACCCAGGAGGTACAAGCTCCTACGAGCAGTACTTC. Translated, it gives CASSYPGGTSSYEQYF.

This clonotype has only a few counts. This rearrangement joins TRBV28 to TRBJ1-1; TRBD1 is a possible D gene (5 bases). The CDR3 runs to 16 residues. V was shortened by 4 bases and J by 1 base, with 16 bases between the two germline ends. Germline values: CDR1 MDHEN, CDR2 SYDVKM. CDR3 protein: CASSSGAAGGNTEAFF. The CDR3 bases are TGTGCCAGCAGTTCTGGGGCAGCGGGAGGGAACACTGAAGCTTTCTTT.

With regard to this clonotype: One junction end disagrees with the germline gene, perhaps due to a read error. The rearrangement links TRBV20-1 to TRBJ2-3, with 11 nucleotides matching TRBD2. The CDR3 sequence is 12 residues long. Germline assignment: CDR1 DFQATT and CDR2 SNEGSKA (reference sequence). CDR3 bases: TGCAGTGCTAACGACTTAGCGGGGGGGCGGAATTTT. Translating gives CSANDLAGGRNF.

J is TRBJ1-2 and V is TRBV3-1; 7 bases are shared with TRBD1. V gave up 3 bases and J gave up 6 bases; unmatched junction bases: 4. The CDR3 has 13 residues. Germline assignment: CDR1 LGHDT and CDR2 YNNKEL (reference sequence). CDR3 coding DNA: TGTGCCAGCAGCCAGCCAGGGGGGCATGGCTACACCTTC. This sequence encodes CASSQPGGHGYTF.

The chain carries TRBV4-3 and TRBJ2-2; 8 nucleotides agree with TRBD1. The ends lost 1 base at V and 6 bases at J; junction bases unmatched: 7. This CDR3 is built from 16 residues. Per germline, CDR1 LGHNA and CDR2 YSLEER. For the CDR3, the DNA is TGCGCCAGCAGCCAAGGCCCCAGGGGGCTAGCCGGGGAGCTGTTTTTT. Amino acid sequence: CASSQGPRGLAGELFF.

The table lists this clonotype with a few counts. This sequence joins TRBV2 and TRBJ2-1, with D tentatively TRBD1 (5 bases). Germline-derived CDR1 and CDR2 are SNHLY and FYNNEI. The CDR3 is 11 residues long. V was cut by 7 bases and J by 15 bases, with 16 bases left in between. CDR3 nucleotide sequence: TGTGCCAGCAAGGGGATTATCCCCCCGTTCTTC. This codes for CASKGIIPPFF.

The chain combines TRBV2 with TRBJ2-7; D is unclear. Germline CDR1 SNHLY, CDR2 FYNNEI. V lost 3 bases, J lost 2 bases, and 5 bases lay in between. CDR3 length: 12 amino acids. CDR3 region: CASSDRPYEQYV. The CDR3 DNA follows: TGTGCCAGCAGTGACCGTCCCTACGAGCAGTACGTC.

The chain uses TRBV20-1 and TRBJ2-3; 10 bases are a match to TRBD2. Trimming at V came to 3 bases and at J to 5 bases, leaving 8 bases not matched to a gene. This CDR3 is 15 amino acids long. Germline V CDR1 and CDR2: DFQATT, SNEGSKA (reference sequence). CDR3 nucleotide sequence: TGCAGTGCTAGCCCTAGCGGGAGTGGTAGAGATACGCAGTATTTT. Its translation: CSASPSGSGRDTQYF.

The chain uses TRBV6-1 and TRBJ1-5, with TRBD1 identical over 9 bases. V lost 6 bases to trimming and J lost 3 bases; unmatched junction nucleotides: 6. CDR3 length: 15 residues. Germline CDR1 reads MNHNS; CDR2 reads SASEGT. CDR3 nucleotides: TGTGCCAGCAGGGAGACAGGGGGGTTCAATCAGCCCCAGCATTTT. Protein product: CASRETGGFNQPQHF.